What follows is one T cell receptor (beta chain) and its context. Other DNA sequences within the sample encode an identical CDR3. The memory T cells were sequenced right after ex vivo isolation, without culture. This sample was taken from a study of CD4 T cell repertoires in COVID-19. The table came from immunoSEQ multiplex PCR; TCRdb's copy has only in-frame clones and leaves some out. The table lists some 80,000 clones, under 90% of them singletons, with approximately 0.6% in the top ten. V lost 3 bases to trimming and J lost 4 bases, with 7 bases between them. The CDR3 covers 13 residues. Germline values: CDR1 LGHDT, CDR2 YNNKEL (reference sequence).

This TCR came from a human donor who had COVID-19. This specimen consisted of CD4+ T cells from peripheral blood, obtained after recovery from COVID-19. The chain carries TRBV3-1 (or the pseudogene TRBV3-2) and TRBJ1-3; D might be TRBD1 (5 bases). In nucleotides, the CDR3 is TGTGCCAGCAGCCAGACAGCGGGAAACACCATATATTTT. Its translation: CASSQTAGNTIYF.